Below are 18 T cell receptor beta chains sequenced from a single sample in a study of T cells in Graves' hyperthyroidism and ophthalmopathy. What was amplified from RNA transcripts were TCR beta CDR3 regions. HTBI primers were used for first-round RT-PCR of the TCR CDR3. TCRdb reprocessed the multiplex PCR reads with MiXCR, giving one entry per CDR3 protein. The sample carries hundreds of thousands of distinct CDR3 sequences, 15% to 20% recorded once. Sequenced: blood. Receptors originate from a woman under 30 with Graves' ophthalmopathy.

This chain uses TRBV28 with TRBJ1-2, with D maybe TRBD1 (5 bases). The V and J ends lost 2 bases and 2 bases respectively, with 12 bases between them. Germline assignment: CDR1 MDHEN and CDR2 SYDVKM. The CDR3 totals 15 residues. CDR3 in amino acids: CASSLKGSGNYGYTF. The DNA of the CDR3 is TGTGCCAGCAGTTTAAAGGGGTCGGGAAACTATGGCTACACCTTC.

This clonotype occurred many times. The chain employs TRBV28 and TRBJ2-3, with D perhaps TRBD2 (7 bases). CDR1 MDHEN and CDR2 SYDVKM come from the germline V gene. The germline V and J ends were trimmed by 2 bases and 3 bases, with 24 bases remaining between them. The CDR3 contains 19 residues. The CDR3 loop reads CASSLVFGGGLGSTDTQYF. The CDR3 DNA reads TGTGCCAGCAGTTTAGTGTTTGGGGGGGGGCTCGGGAGTACAGATACGCAGTATTTT.

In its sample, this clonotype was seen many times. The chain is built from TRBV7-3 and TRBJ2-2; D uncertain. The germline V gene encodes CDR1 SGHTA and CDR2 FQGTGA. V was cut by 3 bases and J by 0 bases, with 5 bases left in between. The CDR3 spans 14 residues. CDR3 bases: TGTGCCAGCAGCTTTAAATCGAACACCGGGGAGCTGTTTTTT. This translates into CASSFKSNTGELFF.

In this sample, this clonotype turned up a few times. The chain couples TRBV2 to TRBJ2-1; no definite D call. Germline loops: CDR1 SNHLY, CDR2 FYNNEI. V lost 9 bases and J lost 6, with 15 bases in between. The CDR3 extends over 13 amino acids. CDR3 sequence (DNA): TGTGCCAGACTCCTACTTGGCCGCAATGAGCAGTTCTTC. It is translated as CARLLLGRNEQFF.

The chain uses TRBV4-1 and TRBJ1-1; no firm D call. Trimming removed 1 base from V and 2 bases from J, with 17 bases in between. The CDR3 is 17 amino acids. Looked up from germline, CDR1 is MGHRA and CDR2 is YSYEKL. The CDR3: CASSQAYLGGLNTEAFF. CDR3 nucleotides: TGCGCCAGCAGCCAAGCCTACCTAGGAGGCCTAAACACTGAAGCTTTCTTT.

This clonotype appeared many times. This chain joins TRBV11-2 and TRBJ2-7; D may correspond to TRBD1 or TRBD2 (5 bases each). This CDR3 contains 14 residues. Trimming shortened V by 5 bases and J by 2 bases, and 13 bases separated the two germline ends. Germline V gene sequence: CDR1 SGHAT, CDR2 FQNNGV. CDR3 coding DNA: TGTGCCAGCAGCCGTCGGGACCTTCCCTACGAGCAGTACTTC. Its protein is CASSRRDLPYEQYF.

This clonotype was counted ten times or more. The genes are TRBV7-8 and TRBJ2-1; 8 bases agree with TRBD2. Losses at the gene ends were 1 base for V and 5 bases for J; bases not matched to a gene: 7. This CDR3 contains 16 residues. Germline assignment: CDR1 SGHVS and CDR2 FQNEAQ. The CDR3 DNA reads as TGTGCCAGCAGCTTAGAAGAGCGGGAGATCGACAATGAGCAGTTCTTC. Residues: CASSLEEREIDNEQFF.

The CDR3 nucleotides read TGTGCCAGCAGCCAAGGATACGGGGCCTACGAGCAGTACTTC. Translation: CASSQGYGAYEQYF. The chain links TRBV14 to TRBJ2-7, with D possibly being TRBD2 (5 bases). This CDR3 region has 14 residues. The V gene's germline CDR1 is SGHDN and CDR2 FVKESK. With 1 base removed from V and 2 bases from J, the gap between germline ends came to 9 bases.

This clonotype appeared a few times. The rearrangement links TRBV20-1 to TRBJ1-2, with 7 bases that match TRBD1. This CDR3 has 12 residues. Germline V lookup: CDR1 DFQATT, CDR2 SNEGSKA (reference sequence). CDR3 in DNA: TGCGGAGGGACAGCCTACAGTTATGGCTACACCTTC. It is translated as CGGTAYSYGYTF.

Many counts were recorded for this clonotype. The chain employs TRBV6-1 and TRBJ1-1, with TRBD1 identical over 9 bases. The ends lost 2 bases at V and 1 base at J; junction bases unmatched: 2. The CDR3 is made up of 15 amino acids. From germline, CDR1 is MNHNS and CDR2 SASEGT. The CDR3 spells CASSEWTGENTEAFF. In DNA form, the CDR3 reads TGTGCCAGCAGTGAATGGACAGGGGAGAACACTGAAGCTTTCTTT.

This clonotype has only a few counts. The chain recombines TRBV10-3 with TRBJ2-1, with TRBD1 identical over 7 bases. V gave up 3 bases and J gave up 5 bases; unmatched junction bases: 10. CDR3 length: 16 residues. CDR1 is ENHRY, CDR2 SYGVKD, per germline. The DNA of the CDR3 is TGTGCCATCAGTGACCTAGACAGGGAAATGGACAATGAGCAGTTCTTC. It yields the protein CAISDLDREMDNEQFF.

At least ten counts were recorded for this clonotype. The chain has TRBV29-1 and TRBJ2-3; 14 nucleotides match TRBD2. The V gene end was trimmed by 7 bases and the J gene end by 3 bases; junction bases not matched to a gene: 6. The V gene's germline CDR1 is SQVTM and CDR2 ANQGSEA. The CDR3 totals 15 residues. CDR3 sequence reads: CSAPGLAGGTDTQYF. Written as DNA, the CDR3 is TGCAGCGCTCCCGGACTAGCGGGGGGAACAGATACGCAGTATTTT.

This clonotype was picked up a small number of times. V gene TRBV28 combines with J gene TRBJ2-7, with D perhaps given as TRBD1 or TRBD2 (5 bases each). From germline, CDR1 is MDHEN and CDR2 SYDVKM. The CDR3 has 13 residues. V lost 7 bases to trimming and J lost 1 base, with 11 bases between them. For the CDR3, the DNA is TGTGCCAGCAAGGGAGCAGGGTCCTACGAGCAGTACTTC. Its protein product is CASKGAGSYEQYF.

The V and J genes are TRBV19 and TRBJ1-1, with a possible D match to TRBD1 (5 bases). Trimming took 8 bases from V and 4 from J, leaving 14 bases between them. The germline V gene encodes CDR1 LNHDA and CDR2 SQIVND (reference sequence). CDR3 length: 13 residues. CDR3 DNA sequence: TGTGCCAGTGGAGTAGGGAGGGGCACTGAAGCTTTCTTT. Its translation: CASGVGRGTEAFF.

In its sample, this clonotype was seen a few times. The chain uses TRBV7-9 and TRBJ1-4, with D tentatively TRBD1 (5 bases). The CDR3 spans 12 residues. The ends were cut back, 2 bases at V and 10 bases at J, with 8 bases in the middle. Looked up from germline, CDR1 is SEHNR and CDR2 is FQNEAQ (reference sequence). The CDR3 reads CASSLTGRKLFF. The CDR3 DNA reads TGTGCCAGCAGCTTAACGGGACGAAAACTGTTTTTT.

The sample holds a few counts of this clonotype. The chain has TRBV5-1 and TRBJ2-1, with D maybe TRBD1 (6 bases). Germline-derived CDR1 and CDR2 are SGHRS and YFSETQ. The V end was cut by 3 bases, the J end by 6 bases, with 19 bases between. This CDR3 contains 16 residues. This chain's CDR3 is CASSSNTGTLANEQFF. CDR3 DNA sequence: TGCGCCAGCAGCTCCAACACCGGGACACTGGCCAATGAGCAGTTCTTC.

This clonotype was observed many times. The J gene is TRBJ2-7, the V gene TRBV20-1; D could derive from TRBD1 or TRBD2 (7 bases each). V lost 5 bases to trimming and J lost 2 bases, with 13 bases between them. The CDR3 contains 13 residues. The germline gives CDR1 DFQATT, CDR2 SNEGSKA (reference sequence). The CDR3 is CSAPGGATYEQYF. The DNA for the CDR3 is TGCAGTGCTCCAGGGGGGGCCACCTACGAGCAGTACTTC.

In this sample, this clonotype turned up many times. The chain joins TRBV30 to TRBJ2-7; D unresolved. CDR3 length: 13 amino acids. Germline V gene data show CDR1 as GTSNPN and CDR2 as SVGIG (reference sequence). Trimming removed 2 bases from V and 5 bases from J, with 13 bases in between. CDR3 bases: TGTGCCTGGAGTTTAACCCCCCGGGACGAGCAGTACTTC. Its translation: CAWSLTPRDEQYF.